This T cell receptor beta chain was identified in a study of radiation and T cells in renal cell carcinoma. Sample time point: baseline pretreatment blood. The treatment denotes: 15 Gy SBRT to primary tumor, nephrectomy 4 weeks later. Blood was sampled at baseline, 2 weeks and 4 weeks after SBRT. Germline V gene lookup returns CDR1 SGHDT and CDR2 YYEEEE. The length of the CDR3 is 15 residues. After removal of 1 base from V and 4 bases from J, the junction contained 5 bases not matched to a gene. With regard to this clone: The antigen remains unidentified.

Study observations and caveats: From baseline, blood top tumor clonotypes peaked at 2 weeks post-radiation.

The protocol was immunoSEQ multiplex PCR, while the TCRdb copy is restricted to in-frame clones and leaves out a portion. This table holds more than 75,000 clones, 70% to 85% found once. This receptor was obtained from a man aged 55 to 69 with renal cell carcinoma. The chain links TRBV5-6 to TRBJ2-4; 7 bases agree with TRBD1. The specimen comprised blood, sampled from a patient whose treatment included radiotherapy and nephrectomy. The CDR3 DNA follows: TGTGCCAGCAGCTTGAAAGGACAGGCGAAAAACATTCAGTACTTC. Its protein is CASSLKGQAKNIQYF.